This T cell receptor (beta chain) was captured by sequencing in a study of blood T cell repertoires in COVID-19. Study at large: The United States, Italy and Spain were the sources of the acute and convalescent COVID-19 samples. Nucleic acid was either cDNA or gDNA, and it came from T cells, B-cell-depleted T cells, or PBMCs.

Here immunoSEQ multiplex PCR was the method, and the copy in TCRdb shows in-frame clones only, minus some. This table has 150,000 to 200,000 clones, under 85% appearing once. Ages ranged from about 18 to 89 years, with residence in 20 to 30 US areas. Each recovered donor of Cohort 3 presented with two negative PCRs, clearance, or symptom resolution. The sequenced sample consisted of PBMCs or T cells enriched from blood (not recorded which). This receptor was identified in a man over 45 who had recovered from COVID-19.

The CDR3: CASSYSEETNTEAFF. The DNA of the CDR3 is TGTGCCAGCAGTTACTCAGAGGAGACGAACACTGAAGCTTTCTTT. The chain couples TRBV6-2 or TRBV6-3 to TRBJ1-1; the D is unclear. V lost 0 bases to trimming and J lost 1 base, with 9 bases between them. Germline V gene data show CDR1 as MNHEY and CDR2 as SVGEGT. The CDR3 runs 15 residues.